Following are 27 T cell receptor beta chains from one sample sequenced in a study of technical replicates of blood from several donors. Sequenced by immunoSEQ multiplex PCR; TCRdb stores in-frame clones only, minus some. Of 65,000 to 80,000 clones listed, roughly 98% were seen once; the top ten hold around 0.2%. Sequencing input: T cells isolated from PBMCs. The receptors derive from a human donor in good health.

CDR3 residues: CASSKGPGTGILGPYEQYF. Here the CDR3 DNA reads TGTGCCAGCAGCAAAGGCCCCGGGACAGGGATCCTAGGTCCATACGAGCAGTACTTC. The chain recombines TRBV21-1 with TRBJ2-7; the table's D call of TRBD1 was not tested on the DNA. TRBV21-1 is termed a pseudogene. The CDR3 is made up of 19 amino acids.

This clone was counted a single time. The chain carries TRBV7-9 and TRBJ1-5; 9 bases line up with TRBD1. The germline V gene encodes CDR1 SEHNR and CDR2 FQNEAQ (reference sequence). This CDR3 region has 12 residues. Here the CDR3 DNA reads TGTGCTTCCAGACAGGGGGATCAGCCCCAGCATTTT. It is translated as CASRQGDQPQHF. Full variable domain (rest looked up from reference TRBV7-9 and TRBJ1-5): DTGVSQNPRHKITKRGQNVTFRCDPISEHNRLYWYRQTLGQGPEFLTYFQNEAQLEKSRLLSDRFSAERPKGSFSTLEIQRTEQGDSAMYLCASRQGDQPQHFGDGTRLSIL.

The CDR3 region has the DNA TGCGCCAGCAGCTTGGCCATCGCTAGCGGGAGCCCAGATACGCAGTATTTT. Protein product: CASSLAIASGSPDTQYF. The rearrangement joins TRBV5-1 to TRBJ2-3; 10 bases fit TRBD2. V dropped 0 bases and J dropped 4; count of bases not matched to a gene: 8. This CDR3 comprises 17 residues. Germline V CDR1 and CDR2: SGHRS, YFSETQ.

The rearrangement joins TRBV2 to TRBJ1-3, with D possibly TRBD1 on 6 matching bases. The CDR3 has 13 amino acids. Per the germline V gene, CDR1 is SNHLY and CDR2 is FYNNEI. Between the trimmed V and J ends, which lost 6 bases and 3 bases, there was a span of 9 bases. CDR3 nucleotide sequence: TGTGCCAGCAGGGGGACATTTGGAAACACCATATATTTT. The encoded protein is CASRGTFGNTIYF. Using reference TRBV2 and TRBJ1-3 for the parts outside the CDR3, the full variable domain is EPEVTQTPSHQVTQMGQEVILRCVPISNHLYFYWYRQILGQKVEFLVSFYNNEISEKSEIFDDQFSVERPDGSNFTLKIRSTKLEDSAMYFCASRGTFGNTIYFGEGSWLTVV.

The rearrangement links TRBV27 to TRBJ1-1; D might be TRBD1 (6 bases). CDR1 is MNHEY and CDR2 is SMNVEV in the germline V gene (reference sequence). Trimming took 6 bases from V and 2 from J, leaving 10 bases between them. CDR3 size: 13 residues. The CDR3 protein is CASRARGNTEAFF. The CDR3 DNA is TGTGCCAGCAGGGCCAGGGGCAACACTGAAGCTTTCTTT.

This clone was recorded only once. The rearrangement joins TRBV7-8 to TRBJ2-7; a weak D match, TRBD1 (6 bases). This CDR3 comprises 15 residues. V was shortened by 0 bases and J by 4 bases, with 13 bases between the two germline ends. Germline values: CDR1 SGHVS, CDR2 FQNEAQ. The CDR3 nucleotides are TGTGCCAGCAGCTTAGCGACAGGAGGAATTTACGAGCAGTACTTC. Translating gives CASSLATGGIYEQYF.

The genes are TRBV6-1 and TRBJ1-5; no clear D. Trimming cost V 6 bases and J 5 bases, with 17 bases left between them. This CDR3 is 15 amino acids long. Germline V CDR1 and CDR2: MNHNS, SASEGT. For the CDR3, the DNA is TGTGCCAGCAGGCCTTTTTCGGGTTCTCATCAGCCCCAGCATTTT. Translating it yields CASRPFSGSHQPQHF.

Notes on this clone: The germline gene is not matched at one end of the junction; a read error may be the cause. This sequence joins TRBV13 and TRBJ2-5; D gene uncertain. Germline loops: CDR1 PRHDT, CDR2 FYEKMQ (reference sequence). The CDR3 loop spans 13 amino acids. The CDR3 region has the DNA TGTGCCAGCAGCTTCTCCATTCAAGAGGCCCAGTACTTC. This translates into CASSFSIQEAQYF.

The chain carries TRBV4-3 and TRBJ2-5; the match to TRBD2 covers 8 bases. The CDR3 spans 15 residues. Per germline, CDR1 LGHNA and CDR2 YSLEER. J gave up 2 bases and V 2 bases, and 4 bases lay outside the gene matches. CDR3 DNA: TGCGCCAGCAGCCAACTAACTAGCGGACAAGAGACCCAGTACTTC. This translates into CASSQLTSGQETQYF.

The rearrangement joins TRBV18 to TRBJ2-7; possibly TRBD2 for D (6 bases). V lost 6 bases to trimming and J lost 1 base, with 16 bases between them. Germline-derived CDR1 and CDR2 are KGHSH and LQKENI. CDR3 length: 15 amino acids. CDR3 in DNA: TGTGCCAGCTCCCCCCGGGAGTTCAGATCCTACGAGCAGTACTTC. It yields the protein CASSPREFRSYEQYF.

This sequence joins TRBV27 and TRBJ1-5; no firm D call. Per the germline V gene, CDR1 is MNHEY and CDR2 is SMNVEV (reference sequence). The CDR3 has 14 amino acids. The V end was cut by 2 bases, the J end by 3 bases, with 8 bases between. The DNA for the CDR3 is TGTGCCAGCAGTTTAATTAGTGCCAATCAGCCCCAGCATTTT. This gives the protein CASSLISANQPQHF.

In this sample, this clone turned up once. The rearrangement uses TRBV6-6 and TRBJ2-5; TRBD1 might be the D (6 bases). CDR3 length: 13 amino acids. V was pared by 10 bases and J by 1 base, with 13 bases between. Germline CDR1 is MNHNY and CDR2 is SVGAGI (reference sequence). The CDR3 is CAIKTGPQETQYF. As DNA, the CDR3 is TGTGCCATCAAGACAGGCCCCCAAGAGACCCAGTACTTC.

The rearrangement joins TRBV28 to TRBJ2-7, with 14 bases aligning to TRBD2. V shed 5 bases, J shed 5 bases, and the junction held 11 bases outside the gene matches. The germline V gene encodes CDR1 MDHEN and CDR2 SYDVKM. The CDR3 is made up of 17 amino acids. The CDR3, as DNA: TGTGCCAGCAGTCTCAAACTGGGACTAGCGGGAGTGAACGAGCAGTACTTC. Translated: CASSLKLGLAGVNEQYF.

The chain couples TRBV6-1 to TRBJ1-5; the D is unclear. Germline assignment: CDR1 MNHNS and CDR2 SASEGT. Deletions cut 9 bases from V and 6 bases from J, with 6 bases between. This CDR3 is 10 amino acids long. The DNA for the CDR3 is TGTGCCAGTAATTCTCAGCCCCAGCATTTT. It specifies CASNSQPQHF.

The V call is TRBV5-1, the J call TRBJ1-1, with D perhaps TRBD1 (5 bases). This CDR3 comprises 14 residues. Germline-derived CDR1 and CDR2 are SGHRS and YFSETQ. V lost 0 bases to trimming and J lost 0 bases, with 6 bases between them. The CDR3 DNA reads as TGCGCCAGCAGCTTGGACAGGTTGAACACTGAAGCTTTCTTT. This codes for CASSLDRLNTEAFF.

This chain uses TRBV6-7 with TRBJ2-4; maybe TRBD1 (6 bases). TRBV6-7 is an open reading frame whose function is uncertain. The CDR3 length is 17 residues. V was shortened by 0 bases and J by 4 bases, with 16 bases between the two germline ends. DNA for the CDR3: TGTGCCAGCAGTTACTCGCCTTGTCGGACAGCTAAAAACATTCAGTACTTC. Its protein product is CASSYSPCRTAKNIQYF.

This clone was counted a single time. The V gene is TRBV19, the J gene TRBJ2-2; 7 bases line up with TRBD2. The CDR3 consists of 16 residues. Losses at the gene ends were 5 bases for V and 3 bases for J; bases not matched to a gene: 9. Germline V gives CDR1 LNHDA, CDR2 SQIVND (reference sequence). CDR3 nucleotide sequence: TGTGCCAGTAGTCCGTCGGAGAGCGGGGACACCGGGGAGCTGTTTTTT. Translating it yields CASSPSESGDTGELFF.

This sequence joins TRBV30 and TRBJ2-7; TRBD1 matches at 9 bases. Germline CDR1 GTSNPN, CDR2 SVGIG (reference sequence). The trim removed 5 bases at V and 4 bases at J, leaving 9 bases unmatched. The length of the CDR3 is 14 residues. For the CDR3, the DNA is TGTGCCTGGTCCCCCGGGACAGGGCCGTACGAGCAGTACTTC. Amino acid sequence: CAWSPGTGPYEQYF.

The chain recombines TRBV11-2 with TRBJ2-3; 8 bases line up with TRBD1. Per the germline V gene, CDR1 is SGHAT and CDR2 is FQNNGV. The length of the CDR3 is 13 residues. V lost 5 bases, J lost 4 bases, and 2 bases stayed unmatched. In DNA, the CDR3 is TGTGCCAGCAGCAAGGACAGGGCAGATACGCAGTATTTT. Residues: CASSKDRADTQYF.

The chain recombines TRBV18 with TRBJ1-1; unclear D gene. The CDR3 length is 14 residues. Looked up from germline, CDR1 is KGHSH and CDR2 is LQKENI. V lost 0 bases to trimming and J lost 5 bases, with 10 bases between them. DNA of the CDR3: TGTGCCAGCTCACCACCCCCAGGTCAGACTGAAGCTTTCTTT. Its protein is CASSPPPGQTEAFF. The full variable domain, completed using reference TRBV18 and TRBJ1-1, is NAGVMQNPRHLVRRRGQEARLRCSPMKGHSHVYWYRQLPEEGLKFMVYLQKENIIDESGMPKERFSAEFPKEGPSILRIQQVVRGDSAAYFCASSPPPGQTEAFFGQGTRLTVV.

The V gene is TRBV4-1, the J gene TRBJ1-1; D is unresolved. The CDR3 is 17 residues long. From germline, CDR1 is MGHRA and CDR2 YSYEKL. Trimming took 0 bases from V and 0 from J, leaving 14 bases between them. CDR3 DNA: TGCGCCAGCAGCCAAGAGAGACTTCGCCAAGTGAACACTGAAGCTTTCTTT. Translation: CASSQERLRQVNTEAFF.

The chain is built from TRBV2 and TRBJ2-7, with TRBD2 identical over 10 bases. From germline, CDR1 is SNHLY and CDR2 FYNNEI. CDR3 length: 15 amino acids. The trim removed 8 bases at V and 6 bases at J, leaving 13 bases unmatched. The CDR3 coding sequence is TGTGCCAGCGCGTCCCTGGGGCTAGCGGGAGCCGAGCAGTACTTC. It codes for CASASLGLAGAEQYF. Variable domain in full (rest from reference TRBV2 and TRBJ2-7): EPEVTQTPSHQVTQMGQEVILRCVPISNHLYFYWYRQILGQKVEFLVSFYNNEISEKSEIFDDQFSVERPDGSNFTLKIRSTKLEDSAMYFCASASLGLAGAEQYFGPGTRLTVT.

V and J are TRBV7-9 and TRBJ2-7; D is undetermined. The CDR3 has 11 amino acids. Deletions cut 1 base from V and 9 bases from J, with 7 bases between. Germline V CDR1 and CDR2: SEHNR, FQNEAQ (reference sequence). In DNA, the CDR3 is TGTGCCAGCAGCTTAGTTTCAGGGCAGTACTTC. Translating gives CASSLVSGQYF.

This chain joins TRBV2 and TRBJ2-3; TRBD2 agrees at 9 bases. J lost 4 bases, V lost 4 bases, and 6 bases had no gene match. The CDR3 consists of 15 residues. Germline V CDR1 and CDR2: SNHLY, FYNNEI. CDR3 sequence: CASSVTGTSSDTQYF. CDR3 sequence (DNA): TGTGCCAGCAGTGTCACCGGGACTAGCTCAGATACGCAGTATTTT.

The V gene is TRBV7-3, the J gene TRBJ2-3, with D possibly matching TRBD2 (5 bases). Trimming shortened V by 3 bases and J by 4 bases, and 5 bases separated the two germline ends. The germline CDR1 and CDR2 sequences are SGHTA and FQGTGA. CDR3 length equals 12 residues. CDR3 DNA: TGTGCCAGCAGCTTCGGGGCAGATACGCAGTATTTT. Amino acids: CASSFGADTQYF.

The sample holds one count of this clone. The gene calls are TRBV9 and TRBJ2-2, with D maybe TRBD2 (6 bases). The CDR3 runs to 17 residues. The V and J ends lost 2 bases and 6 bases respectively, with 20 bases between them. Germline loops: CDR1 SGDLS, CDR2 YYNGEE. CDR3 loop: CASSVPFGGGFAGELFF. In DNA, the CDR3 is TGTGCCAGCAGCGTCCCTTTTGGGGGAGGTTTCGCCGGGGAGCTGTTTTTT.

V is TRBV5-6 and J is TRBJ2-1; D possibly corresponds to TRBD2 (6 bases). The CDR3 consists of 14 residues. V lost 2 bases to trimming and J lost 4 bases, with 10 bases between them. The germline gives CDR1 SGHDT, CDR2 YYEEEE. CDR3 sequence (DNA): TGTGCCAGCAGCTTCCTCGGGACTTACAATGAGCAGTTCTTC. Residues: CASSFLGTYNEQFF.